This is a list of T cell receptor beta chains from one sample in a study of T cell responses to AZD1222 COVID-19 vaccine. The method was immunoSEQ multiplex PCR; TCRdb's version includes in-frame clones alone and lacks a portion of them. The sample carries some 140,000 clones, more than 75% recorded once. The material sequenced was peripheral blood, taken on day 0 of AZD1222 vaccination. The receptors were sampled from an adult in good health. The CDR3 runs from the conserved cysteine through the conserved F or W. D genes are given only for firm matches. Not every row has a clone size; where given, it reads once, few, many or a size class.

>TRBJ1-5|NA|NA|TRBV7-9
CASSPGTGYQPQHF
TGTGCCAGCAGCCCCGGGACGGGATATCAGCCCCAGCATTTT
>TRBJ1-5|NA|TRBD1|TRBV30
CAWSSGTGSQPQHF
TGTGCCTGGAGCTCCGGGACAGGGAGTCAGCCCCAGCATTTT
>TRBJ2-5|NA|NA|TRBV7-9
CASSLNGGEETQYF
TGTGCCAGCAGCTTAAACGGCGGAGAAGAGACCCAGTACTTC
>TRBJ2-1|NA|NA|TRBV24-1
CATSGSTGNEQFF
TGTGCCACCAGTGGGAGTACGGGCAATGAGCAGTTCTTC
>TRBJ1-6|NA|NA|TRBV19
CASSIDRGPSPLHF
TGTGCCAGTAGTATAGATCGGGGACCTTCACCCCTCCACTTT
>TRBJ2-7|NA|NA|TRBV28
CASSLSRNEQYF
TGTGCCAGCAGTTTAAGCAGGAACGAGCAGTACTTC
>TRBJ1-1|few|TRBD1|TRBV19
CASSREQGALGALNTEAFF
TGTGCCAGTAGTAGAGAGCAGGGGGCGTTGGGGGCCTTGAACACTGAAGCTTTCTTT
>TRBJ1-5|NA|TRBD1|TRBV6-5
CASRGTGKGQPQHF
TGTGCCAGCAGGGGGACAGGGAAGGGCCAGCCCCAGCATTTT
>TRBJ1-2|NA|NA|TRBV4-3
CASSREIGLSNYGYTF
TGCGCCAGCAGCCGAGAGATAGGGTTATCCAACTATGGCTACACCTTC
>TRBJ1-2|NA|NA|TRBV7-2
CASSLRGQVYGYTF
TGTGCCAGCAGCCTCCGGGGGCAAGTCTATGGCTACACCTTC
>TRBJ2-4|NA|TRBD2|TRBV19
CASTRVAGGVRNIQYF
TGTGCCAGTACCAGGGTAGCGGGAGGGGTGAGAAACATTCAGTACTTC
>TRBJ1-2|NA|NA|TRBV27
CASSLGGHLPNYGYTF
TGTGCCAGCAGTTTAGGGGGACACCTCCCTAACTATGGCTACACCTTC
>TRBJ2-7|NA|TRBD2|TRBV3-1/TRBV3-2
CASSPGLAGDEQYF
TGTGCCAGCAGTCCTGGACTAGCGGGAGACGAGCAGTACTTC
>TRBJ2-3|NA|NA|TRBV6-5
CASSYQGRGDTQYF
TGTGCCAGCAGTTACCAGGGTCGGGGAGATACGCAGTATTTT
>TRBJ1-3|once|NA|TRBV5-4
CASSMTTAAGNTIYF
TGTGCCAGCAGCATGACCACAGCAGCTGGAAACACCATATATTTT
>TRBJ2-1|NA|NA|TRBV7-3
CASSLGLLPGSYNEQFF
TGTGCCAGCAGCTTAGGGCTACTCCCTGGGTCCTACAATGAGCAGTTCTTC
>TRBJ2-1|NA|NA|TRBV5-1
CASSPPQGLAEQFF
TGCGCCAGCAGCCCCCCGCAGGGTCTGGCTGAGCAGTTCTTC
>TRBJ1-1|NA|NA|TRBV2
CASRQNTEAFF
TGTGCCAGCCGCCAGAACACTGAAGCTTTCTTT
>TRBJ2-1|NA|TRBD1|TRBV14
CASSQVTGTANEQFF
TGTGCCAGCAGCCAAGTCACCGGGACAGCCAATGAGCAGTTCTTC
>TRBJ1-6|NA|NA|TRBV4-2
CASSQVEKSINSPLHF
TGTGCCAGCAGCCAAGTGGAGAAGTCGATTAATTCACCCCTCCACTTT
>TRBJ1-3|once|NA|TRBV5-1
CASSLGPPEGNTIYF
TGCGCCAGCAGCTTGGGACCACCGGAGGGAAACACCATATATTTT
>TRBJ1-2|NA|NA|TRBV6-4
CASSESTGGYGYTF
TGTGCCAGCAGTGAGTCGACGGGGGGCTATGGCTACACCTTC
>TRBJ2-1|few|NA|TRBV7-9
CASSLVGGGGREQFF
TGTGCCAGCAGCCTAGTGGGGGGCGGCGGTAGAGAGCAGTTCTTC
>TRBJ1-2|once|TRBD1|TRBV2
CASSERGHGYTF
TGTGCCAGCAGTGAAAGGGGGCATGGCTACACCTTC
>TRBJ2-7|NA|NA|TRBV3-1/TRBV3-2
CASSPGSGPGSYEQYF
TGTGCCAGCAGCCCGGGCTCGGGGCCCGGGTCCTACGAGCAGTACTTC
>TRBJ2-2|NA|NA|TRBV12-5
CASGLVQGGFTGELFF
TGTGCTAGTGGTTTGGTACAAGGGGGTTTTACCGGGGAGCTGTTTTTT
>TRBJ1-4|NA|TRBD1|TRBV7-9
CASSLATTGINEKLFF
TGTGCCAGCAGCTTAGCGACGACAGGGATTAATGAAAAACTGTTTTTT
>TRBJ1-5|NA|NA|TRBV3-1/TRBV3-2
CASSQMFGQPQHF
TGTGCCAGCAGCCAAATGTTCGGGCAGCCCCAGCATTTT
>TRBJ2-2|NA|NA|TRBV5-4
CASSRDGAMYTGELFF
TGTGCCAGCAGCCGCGACGGAGCGATGTACACCGGGGAGCTGTTTTTT
>TRBJ1-2|NA|TRBD1|TRBV2
CASSEGTGDNYGYTF
TGTGCCAGCAGTGAAGGCACAGGGGATAACTATGGCTACACCTTC
>TRBJ2-2|NA|NA|TRBV5-6
CASSAVGTTGELFF
TGTGCCAGCAGCGCCGTAGGGACTACCGGGGAGCTGTTTTTT
>TRBJ1-1|once|NA|TRBV5-1
CASSRQGRGSEAFF
TGCGCCAGCAGCCGCCAGGGCAGGGGCTCTGAAGCTTTCTTT
>TRBJ1-5|NA|NA|TRBV27
CASSLKFGGSGNQPQHF
TGTGCCAGCAGTTTAAAGTTTGGAGGGTCGGGCAATCAGCCCCAGCATTTT
>TRBJ2-1|NA|TRBD2|TRBV7-3
CASSLNSPLAGGPSEQFF
TGTGCCAGCAGCTTAAACTCCCCCCTAGCGGGAGGGCCTAGTGAGCAGTTCTTC
>TRBJ2-7|NA|NA|TRBV6-5
CASSYTRASGYEQYF
TGTGCCAGCAGTTACACCAGGGCCTCCGGCTACGAGCAGTACTTC
>TRBJ1-6|NA|NA|TRBV20-1
CSASYRSLDNSPLHF
TGCAGTGCTAGTTATCGCAGCTTGGATAATTCACCCCTCCACTTT
>TRBJ2-2|NA|NA|TRBV9
CASSLLTGELFF
TGTGCCAGCAGCCTCCTAACCGGGGAGCTGTTTTTT
>TRBJ1-4|NA|NA|TRBV6-5
CASSYLDQGGEKLFF
TGTGCCAGCAGTTACCTTGACCAGGGAGGTGAAAAACTGTTTTTT
>TRBJ2-1|NA|NA|TRBV7-2
CASSPGGTYNEQFF
TGTGCCAGCAGCCCAGGGGGGACCTACAATGAGCAGTTCTTC
>TRBJ2-3|once|TRBD2|TRBV18
CASSPRTSGGQTDTQYF
TGTGCCAGCTCACCTCGGACTAGCGGAGGGCAGACAGATACGCAGTATTTT
>TRBJ2-7|NA|NA|TRBV11-2
CASSLSRGLSPYEQYF
TGTGCCAGCAGCCTAAGTCGCGGCCTGAGCCCCTACGAGCAGTACTTC
>TRBJ2-1|NA|NA|TRBV7-9
CASRDSGSSYNEQFF
TGTGCCAGCAGAGATAGCGGATCATCCTACAATGAGCAGTTCTTC
>TRBJ1-4|NA|NA|TRBV7-9
CASSKREEEKLFF
TGTGCCAGCAGCAAAAGGGAGGAGGAAAAACTGTTTTTT
>TRBJ1-4|NA|NA|TRBV2
CASSDPGGSTNEKLFF
TGTGCCAGCAGTGACCCTGGGGGCTCAACTAATGAAAAACTGTTTTTT
>TRBJ1-1|NA|NA|TRBV4-3
CASSQDRGNTEAFF
TGCGCCAGCAGCCAAGACAGAGGGAACACTGAAGCTTTCTTT
>TRBJ1-3|few|NA|TRBV6-5
CASSYGLGGTGNTIYF
TGTGCCAGCAGTTACGGGTTGGGAGGGACAGGAAACACCATATATTTT
>TRBJ1-5|once|NA|TRBV19
CASRGGEPQHF
TGTGCCAGTAGGGGTGGGGAGCCCCAGCATTTT